This is a list of T cell receptor beta chains from one sample in a study of blood T cell repertoires in COVID-19. Profiling relied on immunoSEQ multiplex PCR, and the TCRdb table lists in-frame clones only, not all of them. The data hold around 180,000 clones, with around 82% observed a single time. The specimen sequenced was peripheral blood. These receptors originate from a woman older than 75 with active or convalescent COVID-19. Both conserved end residues are part of each CDR3. The order of the fields is J gene, clone size, D gene, V gene, CDR3 length, CDR3 protein, CDR3 DNA. A D gene is named only where the DNA matches it firmly. Some rows mark clone size as missing; the rest say once, few, many or name a class of expanded clone.

TRBJ2-1 | NA | NA | TRBV5-1 | 13 | CASSLDSHNEQFF | TGCGCCAGCAGCTTGGACAGTCACAATGAGCAGTTCTTC
TRBJ2-7 | NA | NA | TRBV7-9 | 14 | CASSPGTNSYEQYF | TGTGCCAGCAGCCCAGGGACAAACTCCTACGAGCAGTACTTC
TRBJ1-2 | NA | NA | TRBV3-1/TRBV3-2 | 11 | CASSLSGGYTF | TGTGCCAGCAGCCTCAGCGGTGGCTACACCTTC
TRBJ2-3 | NA | TRBD1 | TRBV6-5 | 14 | CASSLGQGTDTQYF | TGTGCCAGCAGCTTGGGACAGGGCACAGATACGCAGTATTTT
TRBJ2-1 | NA | TRBD1 | TRBV18 | 14 | CASSPGQGRGEQFF | TGTGCCAGCTCACCAGGACAGGGTCGGGGTGAGCAGTTCTTC
TRBJ1-1 | NA | NA | TRBV4-1 | 17 | CASSQERGGFQNTEAFF | TGCGCCAGCAGCCAAGAGAGGGGAGGGTTTCAAAACACTGAAGCTTTCTTT
TRBJ2-3 | once | TRBD2 | TRBV15 | 16 | CATSRGLAGAIDTQYF | TGTGCCACCAGCCGGGGGCTAGCGGGAGCCATAGATACGCAGTATTTT
TRBJ1-4 | NA | NA | TRBV12-3/TRBV12-4 | 13 | CASSSNRDEKLFF | TGTGCCAGCAGTTCGAATCGGGATGAAAAACTGTTTTTT
TRBJ1-5 | NA | TRBD1 | TRBV4-1 | 14 | CASSPGTGDQPQHF | TGCGCCAGCAGCCCAGGGACAGGGGATCAGCCCCAGCATTTT
TRBJ2-1 | NA | TRBD2 | TRBV7-3 | 15 | CASSPLAGMYNEQFF | TGTGCCAGCAGTCCTCTAGCGGGAATGTACAATGAGCAGTTCTTC
TRBJ1-1 | few | NA | TRBV3-1/TRBV3-2 | 14 | CASSRTYQNTEAFF | TGTGCCAGCAGCCGGACATACCAGAACACTGAAGCTTTCTTT
TRBJ1-4 | NA | NA | TRBV12-3/TRBV12-4 | 13 | CASSLGAVEKLFF | TGTGCCAGCTCATTAGGGGCGGTTGAAAAACTGTTTTTT
TRBJ2-7 | NA | TRBD2 | TRBV6-5 | 14 | CASCPSGRNYEQYF | TGTGCCAGCTGCCCTAGCGGGAGGAACTACGAGCAGTACTTC
TRBJ2-2 | NA | TRBD1 | TRBV11-3 | 16 | CASSSVQGPNTGELFF | TGTGCCAGCAGCTCCGTACAGGGGCCGAACACCGGGGAGCTGTTTTTT
TRBJ2-1 | NA | TRBD2 | TRBV28 | 15 | CASTGAGALGIEQFF | TGTGCCAGCACTGGAGCGGGAGCATTAGGAATTGAGCAGTTCTTC
TRBJ2-1 | NA | NA | TRBV18 | 12 | CASQNEGYEQFF | TGTGCCAGCCAGAACGAGGGTTATGAGCAGTTCTTC
TRBJ1-5 | once | NA | TRBV19 | 13 | CASNGGGLQPQHF | TGTGCCAGCAACGGGGGAGGTTTGCAGCCCCAGCATTTT
TRBJ1-2 | NA | NA | TRBV3-1/TRBV3-2 | 13 | CASSQVRDGGYTF | TGTGCCAGCAGCCAAGTCAGGGATGGCGGCTACACCTTC
TRBJ1-2 | NA | NA | TRBV18 | 14 | CASSPSLGDYGYTF | TGTGCCAGCTCACCGTCATTAGGGGACTATGGCTACACCTTC
TRBJ2-3 | NA | TRBD2 | TRBV20-1 | 17 | CSASSSGIEGGGDTQYF | TGCAGTGCTAGTTCTAGCGGGATTGAGGGGGGGGGAGATACGCAGTATTTT
TRBJ2-1 | once | TRBD2 | TRBV25-1 | 17 | CASSESVGTSGLYEQFF | TGTGCCAGCAGTGAATCGGTAGGGACTAGCGGACTCTATGAGCAGTTCTTC
TRBJ1-2 | NA | NA | TRBV28 | 12 | CASSLIPYGYTF | TGTGCCAGCAGTTTAATTCCGTATGGCTACACCTTC
TRBJ2-5 | NA | NA | TRBV30 | 12 | CAWSRSRETQYF | TGTGCCTGGAGCCGTAGCCGGGAGACCCAGTACTTC
TRBJ1-1 | once | TRBD1 | TRBV30 | 13 | CAWSATGGSEAFF | TGTGCCTGGAGTGCTACAGGGGGCTCTGAAGCTTTCTTT